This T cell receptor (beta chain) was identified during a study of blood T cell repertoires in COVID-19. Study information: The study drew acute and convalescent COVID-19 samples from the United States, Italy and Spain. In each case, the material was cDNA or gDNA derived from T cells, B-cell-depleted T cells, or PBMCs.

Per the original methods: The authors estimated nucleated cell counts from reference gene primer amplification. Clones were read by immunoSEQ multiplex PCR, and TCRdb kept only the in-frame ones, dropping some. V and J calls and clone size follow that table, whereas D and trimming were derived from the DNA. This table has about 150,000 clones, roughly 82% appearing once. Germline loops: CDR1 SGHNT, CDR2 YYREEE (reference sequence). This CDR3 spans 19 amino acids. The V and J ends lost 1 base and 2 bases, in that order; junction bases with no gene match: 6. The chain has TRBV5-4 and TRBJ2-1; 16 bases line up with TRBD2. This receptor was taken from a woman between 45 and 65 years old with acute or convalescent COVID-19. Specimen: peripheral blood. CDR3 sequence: CASSLTGLAGGLTYNEQFF. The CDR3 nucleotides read TGTGCCAGCAGCTTGACGGGACTAGCGGGGGGGCTGACCTACAATGAGCAGTTCTTC.